The clone carrying this TCR beta chain was picked up many times. The data were taken from a study of T-cell memory formation after mild COVID-19. V was shortened by 4 bases and J by 5 bases, with 13 bases between the two germline ends. CDR1 and CDR2 from the germline V gene are KGHDR and SFDVKD. This CDR3 is built from 14 residues. TCRdb redid the calling of the 5' RACE reads with MiXCR, one entry per CDR3 protein. The data hold about 400,000 distinct CDR3 sequences, with 14% observed a single time. The specimen sequenced was PBMCs or a T cell subset sorted from them (not recorded which). The origin of this receptor is a man aged 18 to 30 who had mild COVID-19 (a few samples of this study predate the infection). Cell type and time point are not known. The V gene is TRBV24-1, the J gene TRBJ2-5, with a tentative D call TRBD2 (6 bases). The CDR3 spells CATSDRGWGETQYF. The CDR3 bases are TGTGCCACCAGTGACCGGGGGTGGGGTGAGACCCAGTACTTC.